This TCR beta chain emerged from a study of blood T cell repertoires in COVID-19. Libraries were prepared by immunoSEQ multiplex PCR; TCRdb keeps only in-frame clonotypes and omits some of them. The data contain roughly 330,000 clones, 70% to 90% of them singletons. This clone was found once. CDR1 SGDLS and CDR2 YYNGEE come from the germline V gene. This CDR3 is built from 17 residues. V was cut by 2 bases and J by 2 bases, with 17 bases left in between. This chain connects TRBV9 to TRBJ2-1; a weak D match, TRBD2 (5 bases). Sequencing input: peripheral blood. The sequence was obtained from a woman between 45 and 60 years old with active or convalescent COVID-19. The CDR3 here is CASSVVYGVQPYNEQFF. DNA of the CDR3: TGTGCCAGCAGCGTTGTTTACGGGGTACAGCCCTACAATGAGCAGTTCTTC.